A single sample is the source of the 11 T cell receptor beta chains below, sequenced in a study of blood T cell repertoires in COVID-19. Clones were read by immunoSEQ multiplex PCR, and TCRdb kept only the in-frame ones, dropping some. The sample yields about 210,000 clones, 89% seen once. Sequenced input: peripheral blood. The receptors here all came from a middle-aged woman with acute or convalescent COVID-19.

V gene TRBV18 combines with J gene TRBJ1-5; 7 bases are shared with TRBD1. The CDR3 is 14 residues long. Germline trimming cut 5 bases from V and 5 bases from J; bases unmatched to any gene: 6. Germline V gene lookup returns CDR1 KGHSH and CDR2 LQKENI. The CDR3 coding sequence is TGTGCCAGCTCAACCCAAGACAGGGATCAGCCCCAGCATTTT. It is translated as CASSTQDRDQPQHF.

The genes are TRBV10-3 and TRBJ1-1; unclear D gene. Germline values: CDR1 ENHRY, CDR2 SYGVKD. The V and J ends lost 6 bases and 5 bases respectively, with 19 bases between them. The CDR3 is 15 residues long. The CDR3 DNA is TGTGCCATCAGACCGTTTACAACAAGAGGTACTGAAGCTTTCTTT. Protein sequence: CAIRPFTTRGTEAFF.

The rearrangement joins TRBV6-5 to TRBJ1-1, with 10 bases aligning to TRBD1. This CDR3 has 14 residues. With 2 bases clipped from V and 12 bases from J, the junction kept 9 bases outside the gene matches. The germline gives CDR1 MNHEY, CDR2 SVGAGI. Written as DNA, the CDR3 is TGTGCCAGCAGTTACCGCGACAGGGGGCTCCGACCTTTCTTT. Its protein is CASSYRDRGLRPFF.

This chain links TRBV18 with TRBJ1-4; 9 nucleotides match TRBD1. CDR1 is KGHSH, CDR2 LQKENI, per germline. The CDR3 runs 15 residues. The V segment lost 3 bases and the J segment 7 bases; nucleotides outside the gene matches: 6. In DNA, the CDR3 is TGTGCCAGCTCACCTCCTGGGACAGGGATTGAAAAACTGTTTTTT. Its protein is CASSPPGTGIEKLFF.

This CDR3 is CAWSYGQGGEQYV. The DNA of the CDR3 is TGTGCCTGGAGTTACGGGCAGGGCGGCGAGCAGTACGTC. The chain joins TRBV30 to TRBJ2-7; D may be TRBD1 (5 bases). This CDR3 contains 13 residues. Per the germline V gene, CDR1 is GTSNPN and CDR2 is SVGIG (reference sequence). V was trimmed by 2 bases and J by 6 bases, leaving 14 bases between them.

This sequence joins TRBV4-1 and TRBJ1-1; D might be TRBD1 (6 bases). The CDR3 length is 17 residues. In germline, CDR1 is MGHRA, CDR2 YSYEKL. The V end was cut by 2 bases, the J end by 6 bases, with 22 bases between. The CDR3 spells CASSQLQSRQARSEAFF. In DNA, the CDR3 is TGCGCCAGCAGCCAACTACAAAGCCGACAGGCCCGATCTGAAGCTTTCTTT.

V and J are TRBV19 and TRBJ1-1, with 7 bases lining up with TRBD1. This CDR3 has 16 amino acids. CDR1 and CDR2 from the germline V gene are LNHDA and SQIVND (reference sequence). V shed 1 base and J 0 bases; nucleotides not matched to a gene: 5. The CDR3 is CASSIGWGQMNTEAFF. CDR3 nucleotides: TGTGCCAGTAGTATAGGGTGGGGACAGATGAACACTGAAGCTTTCTTT.

This clone was picked up a small number of times. The chain carries TRBV10-1 and TRBJ2-7; no clear D gene. This CDR3 contains 12 residues. Trimming pared 3 bases from V and 5 bases from J, leaving 8 bases between. CDR1 is WNHNN and CDR2 is SYGVQD in the germline V gene (reference sequence). CDR3 residues: CASSDLCNEQYV. CDR3 DNA sequence: TGCGCCAGCAGTGATCTTTGTAACGAGCAGTACGTC.

The chain employs TRBV4-1 and TRBJ1-1; D may be TRBD1 (5 bases). Trimming cost V 1 base and J 0 bases, with 9 bases left between them. CDR3 size: 15 residues. Germline-derived CDR1 and CDR2 are MGHRA and YSYEKL. CDR3 bases: TGCGCCAGCAGCCAAGTGGACACTCTGAACACTGAAGCTTTCTTT. Translation: CASSQVDTLNTEAFF.

The rearrangement joins TRBV7-2 to TRBJ1-1, with D possibly matching TRBD1 (5 bases). Germline V lookup: CDR1 SGHTA, CDR2 FQGNSA. Trimming took 1 base from V and 1 from J, leaving 10 bases between them. The CDR3 is 15 residues long. The CDR3 reads CASSLEAGQNTEAFF. DNA for the CDR3: TGTGCCAGCAGCTTAGAAGCAGGGCAGAACACTGAAGCTTTCTTT.

This chain connects TRBV11-1 to TRBJ2-1; no reliable D call. CDR3 length: 12 amino acids. Per germline, CDR1 SGHAT and CDR2 FQDESV (reference sequence). Trimming left V 1 base short and J 6 bases short, with 4 bases between. CDR3 loop: CASSLVRNEQFF. CDR3 nucleotides: TGTGCCAGCAGCTTAGTTCGCAATGAGCAGTTCTTC.